Sequencing of this T cell receptor beta chain was carried out in a study of PD-1 blockade in classical Hodgkin lymphoma (dated by TCRdb to the early 2020s). Regarding the complete study: Nivolumab dosing was 3 mg/kg intravenously every 2 weeks, continuing until either disease progression or unacceptable toxicity. The study used TCR beta sequencing and CyTOF to define a peripheral blood immune signature of response to PD-1 blockade in classical Hodgkin lymphoma. Summary of the overall study and its limitations: The study was limited to a single clinical trial cohort, and causes of repertoire differences, possibly disease activity or prior therapy, remained undefined. Newly diagnosed patients were reported to have lower baseline TCR diversity than healthy donors, and relapsed/refractory patients were reported to have lower baseline TCR diversity still. Lower diversity was seen in patients whose nivolumab began less than 1 year after ASCT, and these patients were left out of later analyses so that immune reconstitution would not confound the results. A significant rise by C4D1 was seen in CD4+ but not CD8+ TCR diversity (p=0.0027 vs p=0.16), with the rise being most apparent in complete responders (p=0.02). Baseline diversity similar to that of newly diagnosed patients was observed in trial patients achieving complete response, whereas significantly lower diversity was observed in partial responders and progressors.

Genomic DNA was extracted with the Qiagen DNeasy kit from unsorted PBMCs and from negatively selected CD4+ and CD8+ fractions. Amplification of TCR beta CDR3 regions was done by immunoSEQ multiplex PCR with primers that anneal to V and J segments. Amplification bias was minimized using a synthetic immune receptor repertoire, and residual bias was removed computationally after sequencing. Per the authors' processing: Repertoire diversity was quantified as the Shannon entropy index using custom Python scripts. Unsorted, CD4+ and CD8+ repertoires were analyzed separately, except for combined analyses in which CD4+ and CD8+ sequences were merged in silico. Clonal expansion was defined as at least a 2-fold frequency increase after treatment relative to C1D1, with a pseudocount of 0.5 for undetected baseline clones. Clones with 0 or 1 copy at C1D1 were defined as singleton clones, while clones with 2 or more copies were defined as non-singleton clones. By matching protein sequences in sorted samples from the same patient, clones expanded in unsorted samples were annotated as CD4+, CD8+ or unknown. Wilcoxon tests on paired samples were used to test changes in diversity from C1D1 to C4D1. Entries here come from immuneACCESS through TCRdb and include only in-frame sequences with V and J called. Some clones fail to appear in such tables; in the studies checked, an unresolved V gene covers under half of the shortfall, and the cause of the remainder is unknown. V and J calls and clone size are given by that table; D and trimming were obtained from the DNA. In all, the sample holds some 27,000 clones, and roughly 80% of those were seen once. The ten largest clones represent 0.5% to 0.65% of the sample.

Sample time point, as interpreted from the label and publication: cycle 4 day 1 (C4D1), after about 6 weeks of nivolumab. Relapse after autologous stem cell transplantation had occurred in all trial patients, and cohorts A, B and C were distinguished by prior brentuximab vedotin exposure. Using a Miltenyi CD4+ T cell isolation kit, CD4+ T cells were purified from thawed PBMCs through magnetic negative selection. The trial cohort comprised some 60 patients with relapsed/refractory classical Hodgkin lymphoma whose best overall responses were complete response, partial response or progressive disease. In the multi-cohort phase II CheckMate 205 trial, trial patients received single-agent nivolumab. Best overall response was determined by an independent review committee according to the 2007 International Working Group response criteria. Trial PBMCs were collected immediately before nivolumab initiation (C1D1) and during therapy at cycle 2 day 1 and cycle 4 day 1. Peripheral blood was collected in 8 mL Vacutainer Cell Preparation Tubes, from which PBMCs were isolated by centrifugation and then cryopreserved. Purified CD4+ and CD8+ fractions were generated only in cases for which an additional PBMC sample was available. Magnetically labelled cells were depleted on LS columns in a quadroMACS separator, and the flow-through was collected as the purified fraction.

Remarks on this clone: What antigen it recognizes has not been identified. The input lacks base qualities; no much larger clone sits a single base away. Distinct nucleotide sequences in the sample also encode this CDR3.

The source of this sequence is a human donor with classical Hodgkin lymphoma. Sequencing was performed on CD4+ T cells from blood, taken before the fourth cycle of nivolumab.

Here is the DNA: TGCGCCAGCAGCGATACACAGGGGGCGGGTGAGCAGTACTTC. The translation is CASSDTQGAGEQYF. The rearranged chain carries TRBV5-1 and TRBJ2-7; 9 middle bases align to TRBD1. CDR1 and CDR2 (SGHRS, YFSETQ) derive from the germline V gene. Trimming leaves V shorter by 4 bases and J shorter by 7 bases, with the junction holding 9 bases beyond the gene matches. Counted from cysteine to phenylalanine, this CDR3 has 14 amino acids. Only CDR3 DNA remains: 42 bases, in frame from the first base.